This T cell receptor (beta chain) was sequenced for a study of shared clonotypes between healthy human individuals. General observations from the study: Among non-shared clonotypes, generation probabilities were lower than among those shared by all four donors. Several donors held about 4.5% of naive CD4 clonotypes in common.

An approximately 200 ng quantity of DNA, around 30,000 T cell genomes, went into the sorted-subset replicate PCRs. Measured with immunoSEQ multiplex PCR; TCRdb has only the in-frame clones, and not every one. The sample has 2 million to 2.5 million clones, 93% seen once. Points on this clone: Its specificity is not known.

This CDR3 contains 16 residues. The V and J ends lost 5 bases and 5 bases respectively, with 21 bases between them. The germline V gene encodes CDR1 LNHDA and CDR2 SQIVND (reference sequence). This TCR was recovered from a man younger than 35 in good health. Some clones in this sample may be carry-over from other donors' samples. The V call is TRBV19, the J call TRBJ2-5; tentatively, D is TRBD2 (5 bases). The sequenced sample was naive CD4+ T cells from PBMCs. The subset denotes: CD45RA+ positively selected. CDR3 bases: TGTGCCAGTAGTGATAACTCGGGTGCGCCGGGGGAGACCCAGTACTTC. This codes for CASSDNSGAPGETQYF. Combining the CDR3 with reference TRBV19 and TRBJ2-5 gives the whole variable domain DGGITQSPKYLFRKEGQNVTLSCEQNLNHDAMYWYRQDPGQGLRLIYYSQIVNDFQKGDIAEGYSVSREKKESFPLTVTSAQKNPTAFYLCASSDNSGAPGETQYFGPGTRLLVL.